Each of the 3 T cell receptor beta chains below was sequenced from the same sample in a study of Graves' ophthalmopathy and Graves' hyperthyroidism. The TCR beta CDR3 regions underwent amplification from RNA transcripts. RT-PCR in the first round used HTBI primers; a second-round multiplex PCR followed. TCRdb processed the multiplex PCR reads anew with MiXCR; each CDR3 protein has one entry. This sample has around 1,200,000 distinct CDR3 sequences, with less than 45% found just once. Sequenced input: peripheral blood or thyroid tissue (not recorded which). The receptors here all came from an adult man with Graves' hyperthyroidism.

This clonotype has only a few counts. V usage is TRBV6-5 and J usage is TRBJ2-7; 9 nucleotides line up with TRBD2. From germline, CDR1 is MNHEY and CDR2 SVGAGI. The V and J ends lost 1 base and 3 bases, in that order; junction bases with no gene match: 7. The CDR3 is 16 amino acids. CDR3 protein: CASSYWALRGGYEQYF. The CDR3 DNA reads TGTGCCAGCAGTTACTGGGCATTGCGGGGGGGCTACGAGCAGTACTTC.

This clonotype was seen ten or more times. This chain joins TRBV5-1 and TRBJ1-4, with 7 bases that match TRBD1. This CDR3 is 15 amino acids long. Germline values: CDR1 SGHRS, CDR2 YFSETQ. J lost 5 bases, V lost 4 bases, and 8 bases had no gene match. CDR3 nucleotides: TGCGCCAGCAGCGACCCGGGACAGAGAAATGAAAAACTGTTTTTT. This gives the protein CASSDPGQRNEKLFF.

The CDR3 bases are TGCGCCAGCAGCACTGCGGGAGACTCCTACAATGAGCAGTTCTTC. Protein: CASSTAGDSYNEQFF. V is TRBV5-1 and J is TRBJ2-1, with 7 bases aligning to TRBD2. This CDR3 contains 15 residues. The trim removed 4 bases at V and 0 bases at J, leaving 4 bases unmatched. Germline CDR1 is SGHRS and CDR2 is YFSETQ.